The T cell receptor beta chain under discussion was sequenced for a study of T-cell memory formation after mild COVID-19. TCRdb used MiXCR to reprocess the 5' RACE reads, holding one entry per CDR3 protein. The sample lists 110,000 or so distinct CDR3 sequences, about a fifth occurring once. The CDR3 sequence is 14 residues long. V shed 8 bases and J 5 bases; nucleotides not matched to a gene: 9. The sequenced sample was PBMCs or a T cell subset sorted from them (not recorded which). This receptor was obtained from a man younger than 35 who had mild COVID-19 (a few samples of this study predate the infection). Cell type and time point are not known. The chain couples TRBV12-3 or TRBV12-4 to TRBJ2-5; 9 positions agree with TRBD1. DNA of the CDR3: TGTGCCAGCTCGGGACAGGGCTCCCCGGAGACCCAGTACTTC. This sequence encodes CASSGQGSPETQYF.